These 29 T cell receptor beta chains originate from one sample sequenced in a study of T cells after yellow fever vaccination (dated by TCRdb to between 2018 and 2020). The treatment or condition label, read with the paper, signifies: live attenuated yellow fever vaccine strain. The library was produced with 5' RACE. Sequencing instrument: Illumina HiSeq 2500. TCRdb reran the public reads through fastp at Q25 and MiXCR, keeping productive beta chains. Each entry is one CDR3 protein sequence, shown with its most common DNA and genes. This sample holds tens of thousands of distinct CDR3 sequences; 6.5% were observed only once. About 39% of the sample lies in the top ten. The sample here was CD8+ T cells sorted from PBMCs, taken more than 35 days after the first yellow fever vaccination. The origin of the receptors is a man between 18 and 29 years old who received the YFV17D yellow fever vaccine.

J is TRBJ2-3 and V is TRBV9; 9 nucleotides align to TRBD1. Germline V gene data show CDR1 as SGDLS and CDR2 as YYNGEE. The CDR3 runs to 16 residues. The ends lost 4 bases at V and 4 bases at J; junction bases unmatched: 10. The CDR3 nucleotides read TGTGCCAGCAGCCACCCACAGGGGGCAAAATCAGATACGCAGTATTTT. Protein: CASSHPQGAKSDTQYF.

This clonotype was picked up many times. V usage is TRBV27 and J usage is TRBJ2-1; D ambiguous. CDR3 length: 14 amino acids. Per the germline V gene, CDR1 is MNHEY and CDR2 is SMNVEV (reference sequence). Deletions cut 6 bases from V and 2 bases from J, with 11 bases between. The CDR3 reads CASSRPGPYNEQFF. For the CDR3, the DNA is TGTGCCAGCAGCAGGCCGGGCCCCTACAATGAGCAGTTCTTC.

The sample holds many counts of this clonotype. The genes are TRBV7-9 and TRBJ2-1; TRBD2 is a possible D gene (10 bases). The CDR3 loop spans 17 amino acids. Trimming stripped 4 bases from V and 6 bases from J, with 22 bases between. From germline, CDR1 is SEHNR and CDR2 FQNEAQ (reference sequence). CDR3 bases: TGTGCCAGCAGCTCAGCGGGGGGGACAGGGATCGTCAATGAGCAGTTCTTC. Translated: CASSSAGGTGIVNEQFF. The full variable domain, with the rest looked up from reference TRBV7-9 and TRBJ2-1, is DTGVSQNPRHKITKRGQNVTFRCDPISEHNRLYWYRQTLGQGPEFLTYFQNEAQLEKSRLLSDRFSAERPKGSFSTLEIQRTEQGDSAMYLCASSSAGGTGIVNEQFFGPGTRLTVL.

This clonotype came up a few times. This sequence joins TRBV19 and TRBJ1-1; maybe TRBD1 (6 bases). The length of the CDR3 is 13 residues. The germline gives CDR1 LNHDA, CDR2 SQIVND (reference sequence). Trimming pared 10 bases from V and 0 bases from J, leaving 12 bases between. The CDR3 DNA is TGTGCCACCGCGGGACACTTGAACACTGAAGCTTTCTTT. It specifies CATAGHLNTEAFF.

This clonotype was seen ten or more times. The rearrangement joins TRBV5-1 to TRBJ2-3, with D uncertain. From germline, CDR1 is SGHRS and CDR2 YFSETQ. With 3 bases removed from V and 0 bases from J, the gap between germline ends came to 11 bases. The CDR3 contains 15 residues. CDR3 coding DNA: TGCGCCAGCAGCTCACTCGGGCCTAGCACAGATACGCAGTATTTT. Translating it yields CASSSLGPSTDTQYF.

This clonotype was seen repeatedly, ten times or more. The V call is TRBV28, the J call TRBJ2-7; D unresolved. Trimming took 5 bases from V and 2 from J, leaving 16 bases between them. Germline V lookup: CDR1 MDHEN, CDR2 SYDVKM. The CDR3 spans 15 residues. Here the CDR3 reads CASSPGRAPTYEQYV. CDR3 nucleotides: TGTGCCAGCAGTCCCGGCCGGGCCCCTACCTACGAGCAGTACGTC.

J is TRBJ2-3 and V is TRBV6-5, with 14 bases that match TRBD2. The ends lost 0 bases at V and 0 bases at J; junction bases unmatched: 2. This CDR3 comprises 18 residues. Germline CDR1 is MNHEY and CDR2 is SVGAGI. The chain's CDR3 is CASSYSGTSGGSTDTQYF. The CDR3 nucleotides are TGTGCCAGCAGTTACTCAGGGACTAGCGGGGGAAGCACAGATACGCAGTATTTT.

This clonotype was found many times. V gene TRBV12-3 or TRBV12-4 combines with J gene TRBJ2-7; D is possibly TRBD1 (5 bases). V lost 0 bases to trimming and J lost 2 bases, with 11 bases between them. The CDR3 sequence is 15 residues long. The CDR3 loop reads CASSLAPGKTYEQYV. CDR3 DNA sequence: TGTGCCAGCAGTTTAGCTCCAGGGAAGACCTACGAGCAGTACGTC.

This clonotype was found many times. The J gene is TRBJ1-1, the V gene TRBV5-1; 7 nucleotides line up with TRBD1. The germline gives CDR1 SGHRS, CDR2 YFSETQ. The CDR3 runs to 15 residues. The ends lost 5 bases at V and 0 bases at J; junction bases unmatched: 7. The CDR3: CASRRDRLMNTEAFF. The CDR3 coding sequence is TGCGCCAGCAGGCGGGACAGACTCATGAACACTGAAGCTTTCTTT.

In this sample, this clonotype turned up a few times. CDR3 nucleotides: TGTGCCAGCGATACCGGCCCCGGTGGAGCTTTCTTT. Translated, it gives CASDTGPGGAFF. J is TRBJ1-1 and V is TRBV12-3 or TRBV12-4, with D uncertain. V lost 8 bases and J lost 10, with 17 bases in between. The CDR3 runs 12 residues.

The chain carries TRBV12-5 and TRBJ2-2; the match to TRBD1 covers 8 bases. The CDR3 is 14 amino acids. With 3 bases clipped from V and 7 bases from J, the junction kept 4 bases outside the gene matches. Germline assignment: CDR1 LGHNT and CDR2 FRNRAP. The CDR3 protein is CASGLQGDIGELFF. The CDR3 DNA follows: TGTGCTAGTGGTTTACAGGGGGATATCGGGGAGCTGTTTTTT.

This clonotype was counted ten times or more. The CDR3 loop reads CASTWGRTSVSTDTQYF. CDR3 sequence (DNA): TGTGCCAGCACTTGGGGGAGGACTAGCGTAAGCACAGATACGCAGTATTTT. The V gene is TRBV2, the J gene TRBJ2-3, with 9 bases lining up with TRBD2. Germline CDR1 is SNHLY and CDR2 is FYNNEI. The ends lost 7 bases at V and 0 bases at J; junction bases unmatched: 11. The CDR3 sequence is 17 residues long.

This clonotype was seen ten or more times. The V and J genes are TRBV7-9 and TRBJ1-4; D unresolved. Trimming took off 5 bases at V and 5 bases at J, with 18 bases between the two ends. Looked up from germline, CDR1 is SEHNR and CDR2 is FQNEAQ (reference sequence). There are 16 residues in the CDR3. The CDR3 DNA sequence: TGTGCCAGCAGCCTATCAGACGGGCGGCCGAATGAAAAACTGTTTTTT. It encodes CASSLSDGRPNEKLFF.

This clonotype has ten or more counts. The chain is built from TRBV7-9 and TRBJ2-5, with D tentatively TRBD1 or TRBD2 (5 bases each). Trimming shortened V by 5 bases and J by 6 bases, and 22 bases separated the two germline ends. CDR1 and CDR2 from the germline V gene are SEHNR and FQNEAQ (reference sequence). The CDR3 has 16 residues. CDR3 in amino acids: CASSPLTGTPPKTQYF. CDR3 sequence (DNA): TGTGCCAGCAGCCCGCTGACCGGGACCCCGCCGAAGACCCAGTACTTC. The full variable domain, completed using reference TRBV7-9 and TRBJ2-5, is DTGVSQNPRHKITKRGQNVTFRCDPISEHNRLYWYRQTLGQGPEFLTYFQNEAQLEKSRLLSDRFSAERPKGSFSTLEIQRTEQGDSAMYLCASSPLTGTPPKTQYFGPGTRLLVL.

This clonotype was counted ten times or more. The rearrangement joins TRBV7-3 to TRBJ2-3; TRBD2 matches at 7 bases. From germline, CDR1 is SGHTA and CDR2 FQGTGA. V was clipped by 1 base and J by 0 bases; unmatched bases: 10. CDR3 length: 18 residues. For the CDR3, the DNA is TGTGCCAGCAGCTTAAGTCCTAGCGGAGCAACTAGCACAGATACGCAGTATTTT. This gives the protein CASSLSPSGATSTDTQYF.

This clonotype was recorded many times. The chain has TRBV4-2 and TRBJ2-2; 7 bases map to TRBD2. Looked up from germline, CDR1 is LGHNA and CDR2 is YNFKEQ. V dropped 0 bases and J dropped 6; count of bases not matched to a gene: 7. CDR3 length: 16 amino acids. CDR3 DNA sequence: TGTGCCAGCAGCCAAGATTGGGGGGGGTCCGCCGGGGAGCTGTTTTTT. This codes for CASSQDWGGSAGELFF.

This chain joins TRBV5-6 and TRBJ2-3; D gene ambiguous. Deletions cut 2 bases from V and 2 bases from J, with 15 bases between. This CDR3 has 16 amino acids. Germline V CDR1 and CDR2: SGHDT, YYEEEE. CDR3 in amino acids: CASSFTARAATDTQYF. The CDR3 nucleotides read TGTGCCAGCAGCTTTACAGCCCGAGCCGCCACAGATACGCAGTATTTT. Supplemented by reference TRBV5-6 and TRBJ2-3, the full variable domain reads DAGVTQSPTHLIKTRGQQVTLRCSPKSGHDTVSWYQQALGQGPQFIFQYYEEEERQRGNFPDRFSGHQFPNYSSELNVNALLLGDSALYLCASSFTARAATDTQYFGPGTRLTVL.

The rearrangement uses TRBV29-1 and TRBJ1-1; D unresolved. The germline V gene encodes CDR1 SQVTM and CDR2 ANQGSEA. The CDR3 is 11 amino acids. With 4 bases removed from V and 6 bases from J, the gap between germline ends came to 9 bases. The CDR3 here is CSVVIGPEAFF. In nucleotides, the CDR3 is TGCAGCGTTGTAATAGGACCTGAAGCTTTCTTT.

This clonotype occurred many times. The chain carries TRBV4-2 and TRBJ1-1; maybe TRBD1 (5 bases). From germline, CDR1 is LGHNA and CDR2 YNFKEQ. This CDR3 region has 15 residues. V lost 1 base to trimming and J lost 1 base, with 10 bases between them. The CDR3 region has the DNA TGTGCCAGCAGCCAAGGAACAGGATCGAACACTGAAGCTTTCTTT. The encoded protein is CASSQGTGSNTEAFF.

Many counts were recorded for this clonotype. This chain links TRBV7-2 with TRBJ1-1; maybe TRBD1 (5 bases). Germline CDR1 is SGHTA and CDR2 is FQGNSA. The CDR3 loop spans 15 amino acids. V dropped 0 bases and J dropped 1 base, with 9 bases sitting between them. The CDR3 sequence: CASSLADGQNTEAFF. The CDR3 DNA is TGTGCCAGCAGCTTAGCGGACGGACAGAACACTGAAGCTTTCTTT.

This clonotype was found many times. The chain employs TRBV5-1 and TRBJ2-1; 8 nucleotides align to TRBD1. Germline CDR1 SGHRS, CDR2 YFSETQ. The CDR3 loop spans 15 amino acids. The V gene end was trimmed by 4 bases and the J gene end by 8 bases; junction bases not matched to a gene: 11. The CDR3 spells CASSIRQGTGDEQFF. The CDR3 bases are TGCGCCAGCAGCATACGACAGGGGACTGGTGATGAGCAGTTCTTC.

This clonotype appeared many times. The genes are TRBV10-2 and TRBJ2-5; D gene ambiguous. The germline gives CDR1 WSHSY, CDR2 SAAADI. Deletions cut 4 bases from V and 5 bases from J, with 11 bases between. The CDR3 spans 13 residues. This chain's CDR3 is CASSGEFTETQYF. The DNA for the CDR3 is TGCGCCAGCAGTGGAGAATTTACGGAGACCCAGTACTTC.

J is TRBJ1-5 and V is TRBV4-1; D remains unclear. The CDR3 length is 16 residues. The germline V gene encodes CDR1 MGHRA and CDR2 YSYEKL. V lost 5 bases, J lost 0 bases, and 14 bases lay in between. CDR3 sequence (DNA): TGCGCCAGCAGCTCCGATCGGACTTATAGCAATCAGCCCCAGCATTTT. It encodes CASSSDRTYSNQPQHF.

This clonotype was recorded many times. This chain uses TRBV7-9 with TRBJ2-7; D may be TRBD2 (6 bases). The CDR3 sequence is 13 residues long. V lost 3 bases and J lost 5, with 11 bases in between. The germline V gene has CDR1 SEHNR and CDR2 FQNEAQ (reference sequence). The CDR3 DNA reads as TGTGCCAGCAGCTTGGGACTTACCCACGAGCAGTACTTC. As protein: CASSLGLTHEQYF.

Note on this clonotype: This clone may be a read error of a much larger clone one base away. The V and J genes are TRBV11-2 and TRBJ2-3, with D maybe TRBD1 (5 bases). V was pared by 3 bases and J by 7 bases, with 11 bases between. CDR1 and CDR2 from the germline V gene are SGHAT and FQNNGV. CDR3 length equals 13 residues. Here the CDR3 DNA reads TGTGCCAGCAGCTTGACGGACACTCATACGCAGTATTTT. It codes for CASSLTDTHTQYF.

This clonotype occurred many times. The genes are TRBV5-1 and TRBJ1-1, with 9 bases that match TRBD1. Germline CDR1 is SGHRS and CDR2 is YFSETQ. CDR3 length: 16 amino acids. With 1 base clipped from V and 7 bases from J, the junction kept 11 bases outside the gene matches. CDR3 sequence: CASSLLNRGLGGEAFF. In DNA form, the CDR3 reads TGCGCCAGCAGCTTGTTAAACAGGGGGCTCGGCGGTGAAGCTTTCTTT. Supplemented by reference TRBV5-1 and TRBJ1-1, the full variable domain reads KAGVTQTPRYLIKTRGQQVTLSCSPISGHRSVSWYQQTPGQGLQFLFEYFSETQRNKGNFPGRFSGRQFSNSRSEMNVSTLELGDSALYLCASSLLNRGLGGEAFFGQGTRLTVV.

Remarks on this clonotype: A much larger clone differs by one base, so this may be a read error. CDR3 coding DNA: TGTGCCAGCAGCCCCCACCATTCCCACGAGCAGTACGTC. Its protein is CASSPHHSHEQYV. V is TRBV7-2 and J is TRBJ2-7; D is undetermined. Germline lookup yields CDR1 SGHTA and CDR2 FQGNSA. Between the trimmed V and J ends, which lost 5 bases and 5 bases, there was a span of 13 bases. The CDR3 covers 13 residues.

This clonotype was observed many times. The chain couples TRBV20-1 to TRBJ2-7; D is possibly TRBD2 (6 bases). Trimming cost V 4 bases and J 0 bases, with 13 bases left between them. Germline V gene sequence: CDR1 DFQATT, CDR2 SNEGSKA (reference sequence). The CDR3 is made up of 14 amino acids. Written as DNA, the CDR3 is TGCAGTGCTACTTTCCAGGGACTCTCCTACGAGCAGTACTTC. Its translation: CSATFQGLSYEQYF.

V is TRBV4-1 and J is TRBJ1-1, with 10 nucleotides matching TRBD1. There are 16 residues in the CDR3. Germline CDR1 MGHRA, CDR2 YSYEKL. V was clipped by 4 bases and J by 1 base; unmatched bases: 6. The CDR3 is CASSPATGGWNTEAFF. In DNA form, the CDR3 reads TGCGCCAGCAGCCCAGCGACAGGGGGCTGGAACACTGAAGCTTTCTTT.